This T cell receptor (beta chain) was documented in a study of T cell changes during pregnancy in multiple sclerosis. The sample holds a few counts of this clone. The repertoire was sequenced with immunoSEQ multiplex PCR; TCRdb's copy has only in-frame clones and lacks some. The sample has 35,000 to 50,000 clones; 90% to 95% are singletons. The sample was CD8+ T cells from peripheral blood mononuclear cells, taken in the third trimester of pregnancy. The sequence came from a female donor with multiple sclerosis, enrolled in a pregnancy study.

Here the CDR3 reads CASSQGRSSGRRKNIQYF. DNA of the CDR3: TGCGCCAGCAGCCAAGGCCGATCTAGCGGGAGACGGAAAAACATTCAGTACTTC. The chain recombines TRBV4-1 with TRBJ2-4; 10 bases match TRBD2. This CDR3 has 18 amino acids. The J segment lost 4 bases and the V segment lost 1 base, leaving 10 bases of the junction unmatched. Germline V gene data show CDR1 as MGHRA and CDR2 as YSYEKL.